The rows below give T cell receptor beta chains drawn from one sample of a study of blood T cells in healthy people across ages. TCRdb independently ran MiXCR on the 5' RACE reads; one entry per CDR3 protein. The table lists just over 1 million distinct CDR3 sequences, 40% to 45% of them singletons. Sequenced sample: blood. The receptors come from a woman aged 60-70 years in good health. The CDR3 runs from the conserved cysteine through the conserved F or W. The order of the fields is J gene, V gene, D gene, CDR3 length, clone size, CDR3 protein, CDR3 DNA. A D gene is named only where the DNA matches it firmly. Where a row states a size, it is once, few, many or the class of an expanded clone; other rows omit it.

>TRBJ2-7|TRBV7-9|-|11|few
CASSLNQEQYF
TGTGCCAGCAGCTTAAATCAAGAGCAGTACTTC
>TRBJ2-3|TRBV3-1|TRBD2|19|-
CASSQEVSTSGAYGDTQYF
TGTGCCAGCAGCCAAGAGGTATCGACTAGCGGAGCCTATGGAGATACGCAGTATTTT
>TRBJ1-4|TRBV12-5|-|17|-
CASGLYPREATNEKLFF
TGTGCTAGTGGCTTATACCCCAGGGAAGCAACTAATGAAAAACTGTTTTTT
>TRBJ2-1|TRBV20-1|TRBD2|13|-
CSAVAGGVNEQFF
TGCAGTGCTGTAGCGGGAGGCGTGAATGAGCAGTTCTTC
>TRBJ1-4|TRBV27|-|12|-
CASRSSNEKLFF
TGTGCCAGCAGGTCCTCTAATGAAAAACTGTTTTTT
>TRBJ2-7|TRBV25-1|-|13|few
CASSDTTDYEQYF
TGTGCCAGCAGTGATACAACGGACTACGAGCAGTACTTC
>TRBJ2-1|TRBV5-5|-|13|-
CASSPIRVGEQFF
TGTGCCAGCAGCCCAATCAGGGTTGGGGAGCAGTTCTTC
>TRBJ2-3|TRBV6-1|-|15|-
CASSTLGGLSDTQYF
TGTGCCAGCAGCACCCTCGGGGGGCTGTCAGATACGCAGTATTTT
>TRBJ2-7|TRBV29-1|-|12|few
CSVETADYEQYF
TGCAGCGTTGAAACAGCGGACTACGAGCAGTACTTC
>TRBJ2-7|TRBV20-1|TRBD2|14|-
CSAMGLAGVHEQYF
TGCAGTGCTATGGGACTAGCGGGAGTCCACGAGCAGTACTTC
>TRBJ1-5|TRBV28|-|13|-
CASSVDGMQPQHF
TGTGCCAGCAGTGTAGACGGGATGCAGCCCCAGCATTTT
>TRBJ2-7|TRBV10-3|-|18|-
CVISELRRKRVGRYEQYF
TGTGTCATCAGTGAACTTCGGAGGAAGCGGGTGGGGCGCTACGAGCAGTACTTC
>TRBJ2-7|TRBV6-9|-|13|-
CASTPRWGYEQYF
TGTGCCAGCACCCCACGTTGGGGCTACGAGCAGTACTTC
>TRBJ2-1|TRBV7-9|TRBD1|15|-
CASSSVGDRVNEQFF
TGTGCCAGCAGCTCCGTCGGGGACAGGGTCAATGAGCAGTTCTTC
>TRBJ2-7|TRBV13|TRBD2|19|-
CASTILGGTSGRETYEQYF
TGTGCCAGCACCATCCTTGGGGGGACTAGCGGGAGGGAAACCTACGAGCAGTACTTC